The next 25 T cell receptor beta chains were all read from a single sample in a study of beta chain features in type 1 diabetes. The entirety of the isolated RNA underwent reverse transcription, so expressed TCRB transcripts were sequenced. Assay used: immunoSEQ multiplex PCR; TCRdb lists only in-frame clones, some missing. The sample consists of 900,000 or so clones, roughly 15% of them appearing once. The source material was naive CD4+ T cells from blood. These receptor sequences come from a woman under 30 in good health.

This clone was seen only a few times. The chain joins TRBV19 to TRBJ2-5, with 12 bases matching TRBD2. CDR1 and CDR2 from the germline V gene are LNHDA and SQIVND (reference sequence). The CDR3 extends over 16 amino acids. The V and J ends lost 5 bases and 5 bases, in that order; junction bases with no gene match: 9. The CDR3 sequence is CASSPRLAGAGETQYF. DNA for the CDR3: TGTGCCAGTAGTCCGCGACTAGCGGGAGCCGGGGAGACCCAGTACTTC.

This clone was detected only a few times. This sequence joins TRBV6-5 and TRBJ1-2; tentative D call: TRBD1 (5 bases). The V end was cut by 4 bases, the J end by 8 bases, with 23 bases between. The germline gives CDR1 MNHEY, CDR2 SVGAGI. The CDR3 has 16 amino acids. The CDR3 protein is CASSSRTTHMVIGYTF. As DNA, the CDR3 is TGTGCCAGCAGTTCACGGACAACTCATATGGTTATCGGCTACACCTTC.

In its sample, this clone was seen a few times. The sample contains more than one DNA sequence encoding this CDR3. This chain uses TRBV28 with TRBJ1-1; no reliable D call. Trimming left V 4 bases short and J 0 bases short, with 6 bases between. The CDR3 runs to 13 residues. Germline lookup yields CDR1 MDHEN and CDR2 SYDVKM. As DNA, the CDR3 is TGTGCCAGCAGTTCCTCGATGAACACTGAAGCTTTCTTT. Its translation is CASSSSMNTEAFF.

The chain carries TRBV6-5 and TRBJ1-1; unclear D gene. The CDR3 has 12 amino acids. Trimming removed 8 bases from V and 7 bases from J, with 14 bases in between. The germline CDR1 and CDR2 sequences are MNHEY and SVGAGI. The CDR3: CASVGNSVEAFF. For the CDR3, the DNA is TGTGCCAGCGTGGGCAATTCCGTTGAAGCTTTCTTT.

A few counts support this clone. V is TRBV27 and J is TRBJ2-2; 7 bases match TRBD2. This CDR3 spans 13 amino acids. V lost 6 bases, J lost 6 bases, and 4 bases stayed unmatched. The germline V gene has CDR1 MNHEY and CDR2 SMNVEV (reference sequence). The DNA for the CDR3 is TGTGCCAGCAGGCGGGAGAGGCCCGGGGAGCTGTTTTTT. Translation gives CASRRERPGELFF.

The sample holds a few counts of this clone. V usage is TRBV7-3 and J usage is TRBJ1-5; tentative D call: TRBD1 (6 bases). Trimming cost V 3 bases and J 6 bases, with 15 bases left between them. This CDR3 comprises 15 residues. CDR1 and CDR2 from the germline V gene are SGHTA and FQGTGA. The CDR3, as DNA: TGTGCCAGCAGCTTCGGGTTTACAGGGTCTCAGCCCCAGCATTTT. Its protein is CASSFGFTGSQPQHF.

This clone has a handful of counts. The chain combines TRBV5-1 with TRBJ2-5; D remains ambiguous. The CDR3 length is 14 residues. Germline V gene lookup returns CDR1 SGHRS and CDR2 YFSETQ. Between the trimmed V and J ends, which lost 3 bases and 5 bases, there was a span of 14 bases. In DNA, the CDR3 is TGCGCCAGCAGCTCTCCAACAATCTCGGAGACCCAGTACTTC. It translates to CASSSPTISETQYF.

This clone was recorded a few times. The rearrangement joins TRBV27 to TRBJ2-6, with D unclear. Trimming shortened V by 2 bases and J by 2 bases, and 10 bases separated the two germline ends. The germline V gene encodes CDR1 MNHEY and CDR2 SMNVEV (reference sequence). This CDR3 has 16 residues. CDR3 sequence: CASSLTVEPGANVLTF. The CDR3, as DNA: TGTGCCAGCAGTTTAACAGTTGAACCTGGGGCCAACGTCCTGACTTTC.

As DNA, the CDR3 is TGTGCCAGCAGCCAACCCTACGAGCAGTACTTC. Translating it yields CASSQPYEQYF. This chain uses TRBV28 with TRBJ2-7; D ambiguous. This CDR3 region has 11 residues. Trimming stripped 6 bases from V and 2 bases from J, with 5 bases between. From germline, CDR1 is MDHEN and CDR2 SYDVKM.

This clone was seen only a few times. In DNA, the CDR3 is TGTGCCAGCAGCCCCATGACTAGCGGGCGGGGTACGCAGTATTTT. This sequence encodes CASSPMTSGRGTQYF. This chain links TRBV7-2 with TRBJ2-3; 10 bases map to TRBD2. Germline assignment: CDR1 SGHTA and CDR2 FQGNSA. The V gene end was trimmed by 5 bases and the J gene end by 8 bases; junction bases not matched to a gene: 10. The CDR3 consists of 15 residues.

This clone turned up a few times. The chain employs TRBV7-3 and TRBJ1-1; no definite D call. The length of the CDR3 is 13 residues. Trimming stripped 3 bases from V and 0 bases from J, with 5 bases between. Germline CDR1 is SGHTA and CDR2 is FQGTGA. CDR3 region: CASSFEMNTEAFF. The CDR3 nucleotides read TGTGCCAGCAGCTTCGAAATGAACACTGAAGCTTTCTTT.

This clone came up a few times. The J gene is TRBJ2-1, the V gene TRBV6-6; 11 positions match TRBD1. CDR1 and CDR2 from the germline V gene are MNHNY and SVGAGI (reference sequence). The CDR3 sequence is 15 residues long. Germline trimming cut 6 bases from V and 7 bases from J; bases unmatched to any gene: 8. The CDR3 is CASSKGQGARNEQFF. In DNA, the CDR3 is TGTGCCAGCAGCAAAGGACAGGGGGCGAGAAATGAGCAGTTCTTC.

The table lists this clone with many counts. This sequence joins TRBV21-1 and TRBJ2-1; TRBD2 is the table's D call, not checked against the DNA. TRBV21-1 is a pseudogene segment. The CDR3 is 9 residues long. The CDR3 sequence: CARKSEQFF. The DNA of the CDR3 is TGTGCCAGGAAGAGTGAGCAGTTCTTC.

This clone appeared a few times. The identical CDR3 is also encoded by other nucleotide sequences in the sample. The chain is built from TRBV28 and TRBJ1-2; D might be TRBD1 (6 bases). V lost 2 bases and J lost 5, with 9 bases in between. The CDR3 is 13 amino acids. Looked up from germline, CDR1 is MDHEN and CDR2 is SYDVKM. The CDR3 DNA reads TGTGCCAGCAGTTTAACAGGGACTTATGGCTACACCTTC. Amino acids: CASSLTGTYGYTF.

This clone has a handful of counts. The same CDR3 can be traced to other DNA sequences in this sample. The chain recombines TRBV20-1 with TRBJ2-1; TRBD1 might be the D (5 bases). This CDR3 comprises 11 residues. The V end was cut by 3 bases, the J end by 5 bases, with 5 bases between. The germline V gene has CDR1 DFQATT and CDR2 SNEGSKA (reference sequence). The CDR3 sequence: CSARDNNEQFF. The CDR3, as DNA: TGCAGTGCTAGGGACAACAATGAGCAGTTCTTC.

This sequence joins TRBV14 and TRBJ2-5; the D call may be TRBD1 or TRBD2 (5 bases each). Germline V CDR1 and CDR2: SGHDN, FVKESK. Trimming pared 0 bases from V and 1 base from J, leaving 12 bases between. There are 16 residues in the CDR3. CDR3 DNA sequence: TGTGCCAGCAGCCAAGATATCGGGACGGGCCAAGAGACCCAGTACTTC. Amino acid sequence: CASSQDIGTGQETQYF.

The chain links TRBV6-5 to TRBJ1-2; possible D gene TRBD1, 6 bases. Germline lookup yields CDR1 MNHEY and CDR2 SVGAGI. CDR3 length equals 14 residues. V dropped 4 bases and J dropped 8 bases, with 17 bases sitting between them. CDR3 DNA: TGTGCCAGCAGTTCTAATACAGGGTTACGAGGCTACACCTTC. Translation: CASSSNTGLRGYTF.

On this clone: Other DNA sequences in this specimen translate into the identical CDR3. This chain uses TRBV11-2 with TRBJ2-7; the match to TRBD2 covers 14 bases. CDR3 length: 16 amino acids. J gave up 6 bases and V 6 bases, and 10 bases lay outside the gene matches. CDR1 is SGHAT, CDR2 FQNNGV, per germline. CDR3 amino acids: CASSWGLAGVPREQYF. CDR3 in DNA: TGTGCCAGCAGTTGGGGACTAGCGGGAGTTCCACGCGAGCAGTACTTC.

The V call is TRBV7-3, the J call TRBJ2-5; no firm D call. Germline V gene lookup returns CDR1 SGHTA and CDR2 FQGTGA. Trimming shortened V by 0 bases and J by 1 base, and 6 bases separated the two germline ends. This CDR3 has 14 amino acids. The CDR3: CASSLTPSQETQYF. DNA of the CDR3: TGTGCCAGCAGCTTAACCCCCTCCCAAGAGACCCAGTACTTC.

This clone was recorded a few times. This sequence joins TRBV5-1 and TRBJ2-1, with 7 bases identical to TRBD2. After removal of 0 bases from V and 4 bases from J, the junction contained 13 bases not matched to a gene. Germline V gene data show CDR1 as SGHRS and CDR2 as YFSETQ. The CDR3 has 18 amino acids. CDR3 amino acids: CASSLGGRTRPVYNEQFF. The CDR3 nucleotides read TGCGCCAGCAGCTTGGGGGGAAGGACTAGACCTGTATACAATGAGCAGTTCTTC.

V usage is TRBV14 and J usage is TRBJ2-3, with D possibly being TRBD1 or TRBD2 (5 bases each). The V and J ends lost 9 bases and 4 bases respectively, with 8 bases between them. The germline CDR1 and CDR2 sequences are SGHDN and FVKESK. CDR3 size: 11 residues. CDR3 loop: CASGTADTQYF. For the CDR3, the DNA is TGTGCCAGTGGGACGGCAGATACGCAGTATTTT.

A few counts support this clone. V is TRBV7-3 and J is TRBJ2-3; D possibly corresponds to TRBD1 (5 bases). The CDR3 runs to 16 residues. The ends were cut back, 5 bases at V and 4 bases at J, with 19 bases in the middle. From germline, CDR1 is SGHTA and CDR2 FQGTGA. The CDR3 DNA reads TGTGCCAGCAGCCTATGGGGCAAACCAGGGTCAGATACGCAGTATTTT. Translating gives CASSLWGKPGSDTQYF.

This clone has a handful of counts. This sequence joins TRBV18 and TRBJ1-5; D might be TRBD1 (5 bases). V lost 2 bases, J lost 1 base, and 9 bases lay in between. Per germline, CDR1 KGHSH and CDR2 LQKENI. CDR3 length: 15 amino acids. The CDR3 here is CASSPAGYSNQPQHF. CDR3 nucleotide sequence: TGTGCCAGCTCACCAGCAGGGTACAGCAATCAGCCCCAGCATTTT.

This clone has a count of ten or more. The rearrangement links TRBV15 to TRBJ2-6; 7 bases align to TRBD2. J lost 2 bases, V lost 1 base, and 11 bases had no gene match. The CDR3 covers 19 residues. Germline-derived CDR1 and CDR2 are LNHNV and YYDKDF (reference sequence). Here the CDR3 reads CATSRVGTNIGPGANVLTF. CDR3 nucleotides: TGTGCCACCAGCAGAGTTGGGACTAACATCGGGCCTGGGGCCAACGTCCTGACTTTC. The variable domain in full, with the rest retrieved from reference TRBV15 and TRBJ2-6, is DAMVIQNPRYQVTQFGKPVTLSCSQTLNHNVMYWYQQKSSQAPKLLFHYYDKDFNNEADTPDNFQSRRPNTSFCFLDIRSPGLGDTAMYLCATSRVGTNIGPGANVLTFGAGSRLTVL.

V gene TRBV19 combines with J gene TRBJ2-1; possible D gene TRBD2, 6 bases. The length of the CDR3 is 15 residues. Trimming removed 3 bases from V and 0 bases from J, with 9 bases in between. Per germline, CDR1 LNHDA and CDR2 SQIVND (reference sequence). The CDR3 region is CASSISEGSYNEQFF. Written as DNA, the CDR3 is TGTGCCAGTAGTATCTCGGAGGGCTCCTACAATGAGCAGTTCTTC. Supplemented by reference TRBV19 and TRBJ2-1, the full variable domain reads DGGITQSPKYLFRKEGQNVTLSCEQNLNHDAMYWYRQDPGQGLRLIYYSQIVNDFQKGDIAEGYSVSREKKESFPLTVTSAQKNPTAFYLCASSISEGSYNEQFFGPGTRLTVL.